These 26 T cell receptor beta chains originate from one sample sequenced in a study of blood T cell repertoires in COVID-19. Profiling relied on immunoSEQ multiplex PCR, and the TCRdb table lists in-frame clones only, not all of them. The sample gives approximately 100,000 clones, 85% of which show up once; about 1.8% is in the top ten. Sequenced sample: peripheral blood. All receptors derive from a woman in her 70s with active or convalescent COVID-19.

The chain links TRBV5-4 to TRBJ2-7, with D possibly being TRBD1 (6 bases). Germline assignment: CDR1 SGHNT and CDR2 YYREEE (reference sequence). This CDR3 contains 15 residues. Trimming removed 0 bases at V and 3 bases at J, with 13 bases between. The CDR3 DNA sequence: TGTGCCAGCAGCTTGGCCGGTCAGGGGTTCTACGAGCAGTACTTC. It is translated as CASSLAGQGFYEQYF.

The rearrangement uses TRBV7-2 and TRBJ2-7, with TRBD2 identical over 11 bases. V shed 8 bases and J 3 bases; nucleotides not matched to a gene: 21. This CDR3 contains 19 residues. Germline loops: CDR1 SGHTA, CDR2 FQGNSA. Here the CDR3 reads CASSRVGVAGGQEVYEQYF. The CDR3 nucleotides are TGTGCCAGCTCCCGTGTGGGTGTAGCGGGAGGGCAGGAGGTCTACGAGCAGTACTTC.

The V and J genes are TRBV3-1 (or the pseudogene TRBV3-2) and TRBJ1-2; 8 nucleotides match TRBD1. Germline CDR1 reads LGHDT; CDR2 reads YNNKEL (reference sequence). The CDR3 has 14 amino acids. The V and J ends lost 5 bases and 7 bases, in that order; junction bases with no gene match: 9. CDR3 bases: TGTGCCAGCAGCTCCAGATCTACAGGGGGTGGCTACACCTTC. Translation: CASSSRSTGGGYTF.

This chain uses TRBV9 with TRBJ1-2; D is uncertain. Germline lookup yields CDR1 SGDLS and CDR2 YYNGEE. Trimming pared 4 bases from V and 1 base from J, leaving 8 bases between. The CDR3 has 13 residues. Here the CDR3 reads CASSIDNNYGYTF. Here the CDR3 DNA reads TGTGCCAGCAGCATAGACAATAACTATGGCTACACCTTC.

For the CDR3, the DNA is TGTGCCAGCTCACCCCCGGGGACAGGGTCTTACGAGCAGTACTTC. Protein product: CASSPPGTGSYEQYF. The chain uses TRBV18 and TRBJ2-7; 9 bases map to TRBD1. This CDR3 is 15 amino acids long. V lost 3 bases to trimming and J lost 4 bases; unmatched junction nucleotides: 7. Germline V gene sequence: CDR1 KGHSH, CDR2 LQKENI.

The chain carries TRBV3-1 (or the pseudogene TRBV3-2) and TRBJ1-4, with D unclear. CDR3 length: 16 amino acids. Trimming left V 0 bases short and J 3 bases short, with 11 bases between. The germline V gene encodes CDR1 LGHDT and CDR2 YNNKEL (reference sequence). DNA for the CDR3: TGTGCCAGCAGCCAAGAAGTGGCGGCAGCTAATGAAAAACTGTTTTTT. Its translation is CASSQEVAAANEKLFF.

The V call is TRBV6-2 or TRBV6-3, the J call TRBJ2-3; D unresolved. The CDR3 is 16 residues long. Germline V gene lookup returns CDR1 MNHEY and CDR2 SVGEGT. V was shortened by 2 bases and J by 1 base, with 13 bases between the two germline ends. For the CDR3, the DNA is TGTGCCAGCAGTTACCCCTCGGATGCGGGCACAGATACGCAGTATTTT. It yields the protein CASSYPSDAGTDTQYF.

This clone showed up just a few times. The chain has TRBV11-3 and TRBJ1-2; 8 bases line up with TRBD1. V gave up 3 bases and J gave up 8 bases; unmatched junction bases: 8. Germline V gene sequence: CDR1 SGHNT, CDR2 YENEEA. The CDR3 has 14 amino acids. As DNA, the CDR3 is TGTGCCAGCAGCTTGGGGCAGGGGGCCTGGGGCTACACCTTC. Encoded protein: CASSLGQGAWGYTF.

The count of this clone is one. The chain employs TRBV2 and TRBJ1-5, with 7 bases aligning to TRBD1. The CDR3 contains 14 residues. The germline CDR1 and CDR2 sequences are SNHLY and FYNNEI. With V trimmed by 7 bases and J by 4 bases, 7 bases remained unmatched. CDR3 sequence reads: CASTQGGKNQPQHF. CDR3 coding DNA: TGTGCCAGCACTCAGGGGGGTAAGAATCAGCCCCAGCATTTT.

The J gene is TRBJ2-3, the V gene TRBV2, with D possibly being TRBD2 (6 bases). Germline CDR1 SNHLY, CDR2 FYNNEI. V lost 4 bases and J lost 1, with 24 bases in between. The CDR3 sequence is 19 residues long. CDR3 DNA sequence: TGTGCCAGCAGTGCTTTTGGTTTGTCCCTATTAGCGGGCACAGATACGCAGTATTTT. This sequence encodes CASSAFGLSLLAGTDTQYF.

V is TRBV6-5 and J is TRBJ1-2; 10 bases map to TRBD1. The J segment lost 3 bases and the V segment lost 0 bases, leaving 4 bases of the junction unmatched. Germline loops: CDR1 MNHEY, CDR2 SVGAGI. This CDR3 comprises 16 residues. CDR3 coding DNA: TGTGCCAGCAGTTACTCTAGGGACAGGGGTGACTATGGCTACACCTTC. This sequence encodes CASSYSRDRGDYGYTF.

The V gene is TRBV11-2, the J gene TRBJ2-1; 11 bases are shared with TRBD2. This CDR3 has 15 residues. Trimming cost V 4 bases and J 3 bases; bases outside gene matches: 2. Per germline, CDR1 SGHAT and CDR2 FQNNGV. The CDR3 region is CASSSGTSGYNEQFF. In DNA form, the CDR3 reads TGTGCCAGCAGCTCCGGGACTAGCGGCTACAATGAGCAGTTCTTC.

This chain connects TRBV19 to TRBJ2-1; maybe TRBD2 (6 bases). V dropped 0 bases and J dropped 4 bases, with 10 bases sitting between them. This CDR3 spans 15 amino acids. Germline CDR1 LNHDA, CDR2 SQIVND (reference sequence). This CDR3 is CASSIEGGWYNEQFF. The CDR3 DNA reads TGTGCCAGTAGTATAGAGGGGGGTTGGTACAATGAGCAGTTCTTC.

The genes are TRBV18 and TRBJ1-1, with TRBD1 matching 8 bases. V was clipped by 5 bases and J by 7 bases; unmatched bases: 9. CDR1 KGHSH and CDR2 LQKENI come from the germline V gene. CDR3 length: 14 amino acids. As DNA, the CDR3 is TGTGCCAGCTCAGCGACAGGGGCGACGGGTGAAGCTTTCTTT. This encodes CASSATGATGEAFF.

This clone has a single count. J is TRBJ1-2 and V is TRBV9; perhaps TRBD1 as D (5 bases). This CDR3 region has 16 residues. The germline V and J ends were trimmed by 6 bases and 5 bases, with 23 bases remaining between them. In germline, CDR1 is SGDLS, CDR2 YYNGEE. In DNA, the CDR3 is TGTGCCAGCACCCCCCTAAGTTGGGGCGGAAGGTATGGCTACACCTTC. As protein: CASTPLSWGGRYGYTF.

This rearrangement joins TRBV19 to TRBJ2-1; D might be TRBD2 (7 bases). There are 12 residues in the CDR3. Germline-derived CDR1 and CDR2 are LNHDA and SQIVND (reference sequence). Trimming removed 6 bases at V and 9 bases at J, with 12 bases between. The DNA of the CDR3 is TGTGCCAGTAGAAGGGGGGGAGGTGAGCAGTTCTTC. This sequence encodes CASRRGGGEQFF.

The V call is TRBV19, the J call TRBJ2-3; the D gene is possibly TRBD1 (5 bases). V lost 4 bases, J lost 7 bases, and 6 bases lay in between. There are 11 residues in the CDR3. The germline V gene encodes CDR1 LNHDA and CDR2 SQIVND (reference sequence). CDR3 sequence reads: CASSTGYTQYF. In DNA, the CDR3 is TGTGCCAGTAGTACAGGGTATACGCAGTATTTT.

The V and J genes are TRBV2 and TRBJ2-5; the D gene is possibly TRBD2 (6 bases). Trimming removed 6 bases at V and 1 base at J, with 15 bases between. CDR1 and CDR2 from the germline V gene are SNHLY and FYNNEI. CDR3 length: 15 amino acids. In nucleotides, the CDR3 is TGTGCCAGCAGCCTGAGGGCTAGCGCCCAAGAGACCCAGTACTTC. It translates to CASSLRASAQETQYF. The whole variable domain, filled in from reference TRBV2 and TRBJ2-5, reads EPEVTQTPSHQVTQMGQEVILRCVPISNHLYFYWYRQILGQKVEFLVSFYNNEISEKSEIFDDQFSVERPDGSNFTLKIRSTKLEDSAMYFCASSLRASAQETQYFGPGTRLLVL.

V gene TRBV7-6 combines with J gene TRBJ2-2, with 8 bases fitting TRBD1. Germline V lookup: CDR1 SGHVS, CDR2 FNYEAQ. V lost 3 bases and J lost 5; bases outside the gene matches: 11. This CDR3 has 17 amino acids. CDR3 region: CASSFRSAGGSTGELFF. The CDR3 nucleotides read TGTGCCAGCAGCTTCCGATCGGCAGGGGGCAGTACCGGGGAGCTGTTTTTT.

In this sample, this clone turned up once. The chain links TRBV28 to TRBJ1-1; D ambiguous. V dropped 3 bases and J dropped 6 bases, with 11 bases sitting between them. The germline CDR1 and CDR2 sequences are MDHEN and SYDVKM. CDR3 size: 13 residues. The CDR3 spells CASSLAARPEAFF. The CDR3 nucleotides read TGTGCCAGCAGTTTGGCGGCCAGACCTGAAGCTTTCTTT.

The chain joins TRBV5-3 to TRBJ2-7; D is ambiguous. TRBV5-3 is given ORF status, its function remaining uncertain. The CDR3 covers 11 residues. V was pared by 1 base and J by 4 bases, with 3 bases between. This CDR3 reads CARSLLYEQYF. CDR3 DNA: TGTGCCAGAAGCTTGTTATACGAGCAGTACTTC.

The CDR3 nucleotides read TGTGCCAGCAGCCAGTGGGACAGGGGAATTGGTGGCTACACCTTC. Translating gives CASSQWDRGIGGYTF. J is TRBJ1-2 and V is TRBV3-1 (or the pseudogene TRBV3-2); 10 positions match TRBD1. The CDR3 is 15 residues long. CDR1 is LGHDT and CDR2 is YNNKEL in the germline V gene (reference sequence). The junction had 8 bases not matched to a gene; V was cut back by 3 bases and J by 7 bases.

The chain is built from TRBV18 and TRBJ1-1; D is possibly TRBD1 (6 bases). The CDR3 spans 15 residues. CDR1 is KGHSH and CDR2 is LQKENI in the germline V gene. Trimming stripped 3 bases from V and 5 bases from J, with 16 bases between. The CDR3: CASSPSGGGQTEAFF. Written as DNA, the CDR3 is TGTGCCAGCTCACCCTCGGGCGGGGGGCAAACTGAAGCTTTCTTT.

This sequence joins TRBV29-1 and TRBJ1-1; D not certain. Looked up from germline, CDR1 is SQVTM and CDR2 is ANQGSEA. Trimming took off 5 bases at V and 4 bases at J, with 8 bases between the two ends. The CDR3 totals 11 residues. In nucleotides, the CDR3 is TGCAGCGTTAACGGCGGCACTGAAGCTTTCTTT. Translating it yields CSVNGGTEAFF.

The CDR3, as DNA: TGTGCCAGCAGTTCCGGACATAGAGGCAGCAATCAGCCCCAGCATTTT. Protein: CASSSGHRGSNQPQHF. The J gene is TRBJ1-5, the V gene TRBV28; D is possibly TRBD1 (5 bases). The CDR3 sequence is 16 residues long. Germline V gene lookup returns CDR1 MDHEN and CDR2 SYDVKM. Deletions cut 4 bases from V and 1 base from J, with 14 bases between.

V usage is TRBV7-2 and J usage is TRBJ1-5; 8 positions match TRBD1. After removal of 2 bases from V and 7 bases from J, the junction contained 1 base not matched to a gene. This CDR3 has 13 amino acids. The germline gives CDR1 SGHTA, CDR2 FQGNSA. DNA of the CDR3: TGTGCCAGCAGCTTACAGGGGGCACAGCCCCAGCATTTT. This codes for CASSLQGAQPQHF.